This is a list of T cell receptor beta chains from one sample in a study of blood T cell repertoires in COVID-19. TCRdb's table, derived via immunoSEQ multiplex PCR, lists solely in-frame clones and lacks some. The data show about 160,000 clones, with 81% seen just once and approximately 11% held by the top ten. The specimen was peripheral blood. The receptors were sampled from a man aged 60-69 years with active or convalescent COVID-19. Both conserved end residues are part of each CDR3. For some rows the clone size is stated as once, few or many, or as a class when expanded; others skip it.

CDR3	size	V	J
CASSPGQGLSPLHF	few	TRBV18	TRBJ1-6
CASKGGDRPGLWTDTQYF	NA	TRBV28	TRBJ2-3
CASSSGLANTGELFF	NA	TRBV5-1	TRBJ2-2
CASRGTGATGELFF	NA	TRBV6-5	TRBJ2-2
CASSVLDTGELFF	NA	TRBV14	TRBJ2-2
CASSLAAATRGKDTQYF	NA	TRBV5-1	TRBJ2-3
CASTIRRGRVTEAFF	NA	TRBV19	TRBJ1-1
CATSTRDLQNQGRITGELFF	NA	TRBV15	TRBJ2-2
CASSKQPGRGYSGANVLTF	once	TRBV7-8	TRBJ2-6
CASSRGAVPYEQYF	NA	TRBV5-1	TRBJ2-7
CASSLDQGNTEAFF	once	TRBV11-2	TRBJ1-1
CSASLSSYEQYF	NA	TRBV20-1	TRBJ2-7
CASRALLSRSYEQYF	NA	TRBV4-1	TRBJ2-7
CASSQGARAGSNQPQHF	NA	TRBV4-1	TRBJ1-5
CASRTFTALTGELFF	once	TRBV2	TRBJ2-2
CASSQEGLARYEQYF	once	TRBV3-1/TRBV3-2	TRBJ2-7
CASRTGTYEQYF	NA	TRBV12-3/TRBV12-4	TRBJ2-7
CASSPREGQGYGYTF	NA	TRBV4-2	TRBJ1-2
CASSIGGLVYNEQFF	NA	TRBV19	TRBJ2-1
CASSPGTSGFTDTQYF	once	TRBV5-1	TRBJ2-3
CASSYSGSGISYEQYF	once	TRBV6-5	TRBJ2-7
CASSTDRLAKNIQYF	NA	TRBV21-1	TRBJ2-4
CASSALGEASLYEQYF	once	TRBV7-8	TRBJ2-7
CASSYQLELNEQFF	NA	TRBV6-2/TRBV6-3	TRBJ2-1
CATSGDRVTQPQHF	NA	TRBV15	TRBJ1-5
CASSTQGAGSNQPQHF	NA	TRBV19	TRBJ1-5
CASSDSGAVGGYYGYTF	NA	TRBV6-1	TRBJ1-2
CASRGGLTRAKNIQYF	NA	TRBV2	TRBJ2-4
CASSAQGLNQPQHF	NA	TRBV2	TRBJ1-5